This TCR beta chain was sequenced for a study of blood T cells in healthy people across ages. The second PCR ran about 6 to 12 cycles with a sample-barcoded 5' primer and J-beta primers. TCRdb re-called the 5' RACE reads through MiXCR, storing one row per CDR3 protein. Seen here are hundreds of thousands of distinct CDR3 sequences, about 43% observed once, and the top ten hold around 30%. V was shortened by 5 bases and J by 7 bases, with 14 bases between the two germline ends. Germline CDR1 SGHTA, CDR2 FQGNSA. This CDR3 is 13 amino acids long. The V gene is TRBV7-2, the J gene TRBJ1-2; tentatively, D is TRBD1 (5 bases). The receptor was derived from an elderly man in good health. Sequenced sample: blood. The CDR3 DNA sequence: TGTGCCAGCAGCAAACAGGTCGACTCTGGCTACACCTTC. This gives the protein CASSKQVDSGYTF.